What follows are 27 T cell receptor beta chains derived from one specimen sequenced in a study of early T cells in non-severe SARS-CoV-2 infection. TCRdb fed the 5' RACE reads into MiXCR, producing one record per CDR3 protein. In the table there are some 62,000 distinct CDR3 sequences, 8.5% to 9.5% of which are singletons. The specimen sequenced was whole blood. The receptors shown here come from an adult who was a healthcare worker with PCR-confirmed SARS-CoV-2 infection or an uninfected control (not recorded which).

The chain recombines TRBV5-1 with TRBJ2-2; 7 positions agree with TRBD2. Per the germline V gene, CDR1 is SGHRS and CDR2 is YFSETQ. V gave up 0 bases and J gave up 1 base; unmatched junction bases: 3. The CDR3 is 16 amino acids. CDR3 sequence reads: CASSLGLAVNTGELFF. The CDR3 DNA follows: TGCGCCAGCAGCTTGGGACTAGCTGTGAACACCGGGGAGCTGTTTTTT.

In regard to this clonotype: At one boundary the junction diverges from the germline segment, which might be a read error. V and J are TRBV11-2 and TRBJ2-1; D tentatively fits TRBD1 or TRBD2 (5 bases each). CDR3 length equals 16 residues. From germline, CDR1 is SGHAT and CDR2 FQNNGV. As DNA, the CDR3 is TGTGCCAGCAGCCCCCAACTCGGTGGGGGTTACAATGAGCAGCTCTTC. Translated, it gives CASSPQLGGGYNEQLF.

This clonotype appeared a few times. This rearrangement joins TRBV7-9 to TRBJ1-6; D call uncertain. CDR3 size: 18 residues. Germline V gene sequence: CDR1 SEHNR, CDR2 FQNEAQ (reference sequence). Trimming left V 0 bases short and J 6 bases short, with 18 bases between. The CDR3 coding sequence is TGTGCCAGCAGCTTAGCTTCCGCTGGGAGTTGGAGTAATTCACCCCTCCACTTT. Its translation: CASSLASAGSWSNSPLHF.

This clonotype has a count of ten or more. V and J are TRBV7-9 and TRBJ2-7; 12 bases line up with TRBD2. The germline V gene has CDR1 SEHNR and CDR2 FQNEAQ (reference sequence). Trimming took 4 bases from V and 2 from J; bases not matched to a gene: 12. The CDR3 contains 18 residues. CDR3: CASSSSQGLAGTTYEQYV. The CDR3 DNA sequence: TGTGCCAGCAGCTCCTCACAAGGACTAGCGGGGACGACCTACGAGCAGTACGTC.

This clonotype has only a few counts. The chain uses TRBV15 and TRBJ2-7, with D tentatively TRBD1 (6 bases). The CDR3 covers 13 residues. V gave up 2 bases and J gave up 1 base, with 6 bases separating them. Germline V gives CDR1 LNHNV, CDR2 YYDKDF (reference sequence). Here the CDR3 reads CATSRQGSYEQYV. The CDR3 nucleotides are TGTGCCACCAGCAGACAGGGGTCCTACGAGCAGTACGTC.

This clonotype came up a few times. V is TRBV20-1 and J is TRBJ2-2; the D is unclear. Per the germline V gene, CDR1 is DFQATT and CDR2 is SNEGSKA (reference sequence). CDR3 length equals 13 residues. Trimming pared 2 bases from V and 7 bases from J, leaving 11 bases between. The DNA for the CDR3 is TGCAGTGCTAGATACTCCTGGGGCGGGGAGCTGTTTTTT. Residues: CSARYSWGGELFF.

This clonotype has a count of ten or more. The chain links TRBV14 to TRBJ1-2; a weak D match, TRBD1 (6 bases). This CDR3 is built from 14 residues. V lost 1 base to trimming and J lost 8 bases, with 14 bases between them. CDR1 is SGHDN and CDR2 is FVKESK in the germline V gene. The CDR3 sequence: CASSQVTGTGGYTF. The CDR3 DNA reads as TGTGCCAGCAGCCAAGTTACAGGGACGGGCGGCTACACCTTC.

This clonotype showed up just a few times. The gene calls are TRBV12-3 or TRBV12-4 and TRBJ2-3; D may correspond to TRBD1 or TRBD2 (7 bases each). Deletions cut 7 bases from V and 3 bases from J, with 17 bases between. This CDR3 spans 15 amino acids. DNA for the CDR3: TGTGCCAGCATCGCCAGGGGGGGAGGGACAGATACGCAGTATTTT. Amino acids: CASIARGGGTDTQYF.

The sample holds many counts of this clonotype. The rearrangement joins TRBV7-7 to TRBJ1-4; possible D gene TRBD1, 6 bases. The germline V and J ends were trimmed by 5 bases and 4 bases, with 14 bases remaining between them. Germline-derived CDR1 and CDR2 are SSHAT and FNYEAQ (reference sequence). The CDR3 extends over 15 amino acids. DNA for the CDR3: TGTGCCAGCAGCGCACAACAGGGCTTTAATGAAAAACTGTTTTTT. This encodes CASSAQQGFNEKLFF.

This clonotype was detected many times. The rearrangement links TRBV18 to TRBJ1-2; no firm D call. The CDR3 loop spans 13 amino acids. V was clipped by 3 bases and J by 3 bases, with 8 bases between them. Per germline, CDR1 KGHSH and CDR2 LQKENI. For the CDR3, the DNA is TGTGCCAGCTCACCGAGAAACGACTATGGCTACACCTTC. Protein sequence: CASSPRNDYGYTF.

This clonotype was counted ten times or more. The chain is built from TRBV5-6 and TRBJ2-2; 12 bases fit TRBD1. V shed 9 bases and J 4 bases; nucleotides not matched to a gene: 16. Germline V gene sequence: CDR1 SGHDT, CDR2 YYEEEE. This CDR3 contains 18 residues. CDR3 DNA: TGTGCCACTTCCACCGGGACAGGGGGCGCGATCGGCACCGGGGAGCTGTTTTTT. It encodes CATSTGTGGAIGTGELFF.

This clonotype occurred a few times. The rearrangement joins TRBV5-1 to TRBJ2-3; TRBD1 matches at 9 bases. The CDR3 length is 16 residues. Trimming cost V 0 bases and J 5 bases; bases outside gene matches: 7. In germline, CDR1 is SGHRS, CDR2 YFSETQ. DNA of the CDR3: TGCGCCAGCAGCTTGGTGTGGACAGGGGTAGGAGATACGCAGTATTTT. Translating it yields CASSLVWTGVGDTQYF.

The table lists this clonotype with a few counts. This rearrangement joins TRBV5-4 to TRBJ2-4; D remains ambiguous. The germline V gene has CDR1 SGHNT and CDR2 YYREEE (reference sequence). This CDR3 contains 14 residues. V gave up 0 bases and J gave up 7 bases, with 11 bases separating them. This chain's CDR3 is CASSLGDTLNIQYF. In nucleotides, the CDR3 is TGTGCCAGCAGCTTGGGGGATACACTGAACATTCAGTACTTC.

This clonotype has only a few counts. The chain combines TRBV5-1 with TRBJ2-7; D is unclear. Germline V gene data show CDR1 as SGHRS and CDR2 as YFSETQ. V was pared by 1 base and J by 2 bases, with 7 bases between. There are 13 residues in the CDR3. The DNA for the CDR3 is TGCGCCAGCAGCTTGTACCCGGCCTACGAGCAGTACGTC. The encoded protein is CASSLYPAYEQYV.

This clonotype was observed a few times. The V gene is TRBV12-5, the J gene TRBJ1-4; TRBD1 matches at 7 bases. This CDR3 has 15 amino acids. Germline lookup yields CDR1 LGHNT and CDR2 FRNRAP. After removal of 6 bases from V and 0 bases from J, the junction contained 4 bases not matched to a gene. CDR3 sequence reads: CASGRGTATNEKLFF. CDR3 bases: TGTGCTAGTGGCAGGGGGACGGCAACTAATGAAAAACTGTTTTTT. Variable domain in full (rest from reference TRBV12-5 and TRBJ1-4): DARVTQTPRHKVTEMGQEVTMRCQPILGHNTVFWYRQTMMQGLELLAYFRNRAPLDDSGMPKDRFSAEMPDATLATLKIQPSEPRDSAVYFCASGRGTATNEKLFFGSGTQLSVL.

This chain uses TRBV5-1 with TRBJ2-1; TRBD1 might be the D (6 bases). Germline V lookup: CDR1 SGHRS, CDR2 YFSETQ. The V gene lost 0 bases and the J gene lost 7 bases, with 11 bases spanning the gap. The CDR3 consists of 14 residues. CDR3 DNA sequence: TGCGCCAGCAGCTTGGTTGGCAGGGGTAATGAGCAGTTCTTC. Translating it yields CASSLVGRGNEQFF.

This clonotype was counted many times. The V and J genes are TRBV10-3 and TRBJ1-2; D ambiguous. Germline loops: CDR1 ENHRY, CDR2 SYGVKD. CDR3 size: 12 residues. V was pared by 4 bases and J by 8 bases, with 11 bases between. CDR3 amino acids: CAISANLKGYTF. The DNA for the CDR3 is TGTGCCATCAGTGCAAACCTGAAGGGCTACACCTTC.

This clonotype came up a few times. This chain joins TRBV7-6 and TRBJ2-5; a possible D gene is TRBD2 (6 bases). The CDR3 loop spans 16 amino acids. CDR1 is SGHVS and CDR2 is FNYEAQ in the germline V gene. Trimming took 5 bases from V and 2 from J, leaving 18 bases between them. This CDR3 is CASSLEAGKDQETQYF. The CDR3 DNA reads as TGTGCCAGCAGCCTGGAGGCGGGGAAAGATCAAGAGACCCAGTACTTC.

The V gene is TRBV5-1, the J gene TRBJ2-2; the match to TRBD2 covers 12 bases. In germline, CDR1 is SGHRS, CDR2 YFSETQ. The CDR3 has 15 amino acids. The trim removed 0 bases at V and 6 bases at J, leaving 0 bases unmatched. The CDR3 spells CASSLGLAGAGELFF. In DNA form, the CDR3 reads TGCGCCAGCAGCTTGGGACTAGCGGGAGCCGGGGAGCTGTTTTTT.

This clonotype occurred a few times. This chain connects TRBV20-1 to TRBJ1-4, with D perhaps TRBD1 (5 bases). The CDR3 length is 12 residues. Trimming removed 5 bases at V and 7 bases at J, with 11 bases between. CDR1 and CDR2 (germline): DFQATT, SNEGSKA (reference sequence). The CDR3 is CSAEARGEKLFF. CDR3 sequence (DNA): TGCAGTGCTGAAGCAAGGGGTGAAAAACTGTTTTTT.

This clonotype was found a few times. This chain uses TRBV4-1 with TRBJ1-2; 9 bases match TRBD1. CDR1 is MGHRA and CDR2 is YSYEKL in the germline V gene. The CDR3 is made up of 18 amino acids. V dropped 2 bases and J dropped 6; count of bases not matched to a gene: 16. For the CDR3, the DNA is TGCGCCAGCAGCCAACTTACAGGGGGCCCTACCCCGCTGAATGGCTACACCTTC. Translated, it gives CASSQLTGGPTPLNGYTF.

This clonotype was detected only a few times. V and J are TRBV3-1 and TRBJ1-5, with 9 nucleotides matching TRBD1. Germline V gene sequence: CDR1 LGHDT, CDR2 YNNKEL (reference sequence). CDR3 length: 17 residues. J lost 5 bases, V lost 3 bases, and 11 bases had no gene match. CDR3: CASSHGRTGGYDQPQHF. In DNA form, the CDR3 reads TGTGCCAGCAGCCACGGCAGAACAGGGGGCTACGATCAGCCCCAGCATTTT.

This clonotype has only a few counts. The chain recombines TRBV7-9 with TRBJ2-5; 9 bases fit TRBD1. The CDR3 has 16 residues. The J segment lost 5 bases and the V segment lost 6 bases, leaving 13 bases of the junction unmatched. The germline gives CDR1 SEHNR, CDR2 FQNEAQ (reference sequence). The CDR3: CASSSPGTGMSETQYF. Here the CDR3 DNA reads TGTGCCAGCAGTTCACCCGGGACAGGGATGTCTGAGACCCAGTACTTC.

At least ten counts were recorded for this clonotype. The chain uses TRBV7-9 and TRBJ2-7, with D tentatively TRBD1 (5 bases). In germline, CDR1 is SEHNR, CDR2 FQNEAQ (reference sequence). The CDR3 loop spans 13 amino acids. Trimming took off 6 bases at V and 5 bases at J, with 14 bases between the two ends. The CDR3 sequence is CASRGQGLNEQYV. The CDR3, as DNA: TGTGCCAGCAGAGGGCAGGGTCTGAACGAGCAGTACGTC.

The sample holds one count of this clonotype. The chain couples TRBV20-1 to TRBJ2-3; D might be TRBD2 (6 bases). CDR3 size: 13 residues. V dropped 6 bases and J dropped 4 bases, with 14 bases sitting between them. Per germline, CDR1 DFQATT and CDR2 SNEGSKA (reference sequence). DNA of the CDR3: TGCAGTGCCGGGGGAGCCGCAGCAGATACGCAGTATTTT. This gives the protein CSAGGAAADTQYF.

This clonotype was detected many times. The chain combines TRBV10-3 with TRBJ1-5, with no clear D. The CDR3 sequence is 18 residues long. Trimming removed 4 bases from V and 1 base from J, with 20 bases in between. CDR1 ENHRY and CDR2 SYGVKD come from the germline V gene. CDR3 bases: TGTGCCATCAGTGCAGTAGGCTCACCATTGGAGAGCAATCAGCCCCAGCATTTT. Amino acid sequence: CAISAVGSPLESNQPQHF.

The V call is TRBV9, the J call TRBJ2-3; D might be TRBD2 (6 bases). The germline V gene has CDR1 SGDLS and CDR2 YYNGEE. Between the trimmed V and J ends, which lost 3 bases and 1 base, there was a span of 12 bases. This CDR3 is built from 15 residues. For the CDR3, the DNA is TGTGCCAGCAGCGCGGGGACGGGGGGCACAGATACGCAGTATTTT. Its translation is CASSAGTGGTDTQYF. The entire variable domain, with the rest obtained from reference TRBV9 and TRBJ2-3, is as follows: DSGVTQTPKHLITATGQRVTLRCSPRSGDLSVYWYQQSLDQGLQFLIQYYNGEERAKGNILERFSAQQFPDLHSELNLSSLELGDSALYFCASSAGTGGTDTQYFGPGTRLTVL.